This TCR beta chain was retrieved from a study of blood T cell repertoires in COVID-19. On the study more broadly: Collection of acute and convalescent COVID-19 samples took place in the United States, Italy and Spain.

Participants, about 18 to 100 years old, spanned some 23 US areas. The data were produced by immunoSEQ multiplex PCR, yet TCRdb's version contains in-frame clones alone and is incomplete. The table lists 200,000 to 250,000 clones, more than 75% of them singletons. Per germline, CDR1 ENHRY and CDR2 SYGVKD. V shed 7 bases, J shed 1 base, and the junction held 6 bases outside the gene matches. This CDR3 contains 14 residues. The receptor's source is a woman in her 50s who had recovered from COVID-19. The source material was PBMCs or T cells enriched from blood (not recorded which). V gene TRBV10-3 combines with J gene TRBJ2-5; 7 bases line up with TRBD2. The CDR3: CAINGGGPQETQYF. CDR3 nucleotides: TGTGCCATCAACGGGGGAGGGCCCCAAGAGACCCAGTACTTC.